Only one count was recorded for the clone carrying this TCR beta chain. Methods used by the authors: Reference gene primer amplification in the assay estimated nucleated cell counts. Clones were read by immunoSEQ multiplex PCR, and TCRdb kept only the in-frame ones, dropping some. The DNA was the basis for D and trimming; V, J and clone size are from that table. The table has 87,000 or so clones, just over 85% seen once. This record comes from a study of blood T cell repertoires in COVID-19. Study background: Specimens from acute and convalescent COVID-19 originated in the United States, Italy and Spain. Sources were T cells, B-cell-depleted T cells, or PBMCs; the material itself was cDNA or gDNA.

CDR1 is MNHEY, CDR2 SMNVEV, per germline (reference sequence). The CDR3 spans 18 residues. Trimming pared 4 bases from V and 4 bases from J, leaving 25 bases between. The sequenced sample consisted of peripheral blood. The chain links TRBV27 to TRBJ1-2; possible D gene TRBD1, 5 bases. This receptor was obtained from a woman over 75 in a cohort sampled during active or convalescent COVID-19. The DNA for the CDR3 is TGTGCCAGCAGTTCCCCCGTGAGAGGGGAGGTCCCCCTCTATGGCTACACCTTC. Translated: CASSSPVRGEVPLYGYTF.